The 23 T cell receptor beta chains below come from one sample, sequenced in a study of blood T cell repertoires in COVID-19. Method: immunoSEQ multiplex PCR; TCRdb's copy keeps in-frame clones and lacks some. Of around 170,000 clones listed, approximately 85% are singletons. Material for sequencing was PBMCs or T cells enriched from blood (not recorded which). These receptors were obtained from a woman younger than 30 who had recovered from COVID-19.

J is TRBJ2-7 and V is TRBV18, with D possibly TRBD1 on 6 matching bases. CDR3 length equals 15 residues. The V gene lost 1 base and the J gene lost 2 bases, with 12 bases spanning the gap. Germline-derived CDR1 and CDR2 are KGHSH and LQKENI. The CDR3 bases are TGTGCCAGCTCACCACGACCGGGACAAACCTACGAGCAGTACTTC. This encodes CASSPRPGQTYEQYF.

The V and J genes are TRBV5-1 and TRBJ1-2; D not certain. The CDR3 has 14 amino acids. Germline loops: CDR1 SGHRS, CDR2 YFSETQ. The germline V and J ends were trimmed by 4 bases and 4 bases, with 14 bases remaining between them. DNA of the CDR3: TGCGCCAGCAGCCCCTCCGATGCGGTCTATGGCTACACCTTC. Its translation: CASSPSDAVYGYTF.

The chain uses TRBV25-1 and TRBJ1-1; the match to TRBD1 covers 9 bases. The CDR3 runs 14 residues. CDR1 MGHDK and CDR2 SYGVNS come from the germline V gene. J was trimmed by 7 bases and V by 4 bases; bases with no gene match: 7. The CDR3 DNA is TGTGCCAGCAGTGGGCAACAGGGGGCAAGTGAAGCTTTCTTT. Translating it yields CASSGQQGASEAFF.

The chain joins TRBV21-1 to TRBJ1-2; whether TRBD1, the table's D call, matches the DNA was not checked. TRBV21-1 is noted as a pseudogene. CDR3 length: 14 residues. Here the CDR3 reads CPLLQPGQGDGYTF. DNA of the CDR3: TGTCCACTGCTACAGCCGGGACAGGGGGATGGCTACACCTTC.

J is TRBJ1-1 and V is TRBV19, with 9 bases fitting TRBD1. Losses at the gene ends were 4 bases for V and 6 bases for J; bases not matched to a gene: 9. Germline values: CDR1 LNHDA, CDR2 SQIVND (reference sequence). This CDR3 region has 15 residues. DNA of the CDR3: TGTGCCAGTAGTAGGCAGACAGGGGGAAGCGCTGAAGCTTTCTTT. It encodes CASSRQTGGSAEAFF.

The chain links TRBV19 to TRBJ2-1, with a weak D call TRBD2 (6 bases). Germline lookup yields CDR1 LNHDA and CDR2 SQIVND (reference sequence). Trimming cost V 3 bases and J 9 bases, with 18 bases left between them. The CDR3 has 15 residues. CDR3 in amino acids: CASSIFFGGLPEQFF. Written as DNA, the CDR3 is TGTGCCAGTAGTATTTTCTTCGGAGGGCTTCCTGAGCAGTTCTTC. Full variable domain (remainder filled in from reference TRBV19 and TRBJ2-1): DGGITQSPKYLFRKEGQNVTLSCEQNLNHDAMYWYRQDPGQGLRLIYYSQIVNDFQKGDIAEGYSVSREKKESFPLTVTSAQKNPTAFYLCASSIFFGGLPEQFFGPGTRLTVL.

The V gene is TRBV5-1, the J gene TRBJ1-1, with D tentatively TRBD1 (5 bases). V lost 1 base and J lost 2, with 9 bases in between. The germline V gene encodes CDR1 SGHRS and CDR2 YFSETQ. This CDR3 has 14 amino acids. CDR3 amino acids: CASSLLQVNTEAFF. CDR3 sequence (DNA): TGCGCCAGCAGCTTGTTACAGGTTAACACTGAAGCTTTCTTT.

The chain carries TRBV29-1 and TRBJ1-1, with TRBD1 as a possible D gene (5 bases). Germline V gene lookup returns CDR1 SQVTM and CDR2 ANQGSEA. Trimming took 4 bases from V and 2 from J, leaving 14 bases between them. The CDR3 covers 14 residues. The CDR3 sequence is CSVGPVGGNTEAFF. The CDR3 region has the DNA TGCAGCGTTGGCCCAGTGGGGGGAAACACTGAAGCTTTCTTT.

The gene calls are TRBV19 and TRBJ2-7; no firm D call. CDR3 length: 14 residues. The germline V gene has CDR1 LNHDA and CDR2 SQIVND (reference sequence). V lost 10 bases to trimming and J lost 2 bases, with 18 bases between them. Here the CDR3 reads CAIALSPVTYEQYF. The CDR3 DNA reads TGTGCCATAGCCCTAAGTCCAGTAACCTACGAGCAGTACTTC.

The CDR3 DNA follows: TGTGCCAGCAGCTTTTTCCCCCTTAGCAACTACAATGAGCAGTTCTTC. Translating gives CASSFFPLSNYNEQFF. The chain has TRBV13 and TRBJ2-1; D not certain. The germline gives CDR1 PRHDT, CDR2 FYEKMQ (reference sequence). V was clipped by 3 bases and J by 3 bases, with 15 bases between them. The CDR3 totals 16 residues.

This rearrangement joins TRBV6-6 to TRBJ2-3; TRBD2 might be the D (6 bases). Per germline, CDR1 MNHNY and CDR2 SVGAGI (reference sequence). Trimming pared 2 bases from V and 3 bases from J, leaving 12 bases between. This CDR3 has 15 amino acids. CDR3 in amino acids: CASSYGLASTDTQYF. CDR3 in DNA: TGTGCCAGCAGTTACGGGCTAGCGTCGACAGATACGCAGTATTTT.

The chain is built from TRBV28 and TRBJ1-5; D uncertain. CDR3 size: 15 residues. The germline V and J ends were trimmed by 5 bases and 2 bases, with 13 bases remaining between them. The germline V gene has CDR1 MDHEN and CDR2 SYDVKM. The CDR3 sequence: CASSLGLPGNQPQHF. The CDR3 DNA follows: TGTGCCAGCAGTCTTGGACTCCCTGGCAATCAGCCCCAGCATTTT.

The chain links TRBV7-9 to TRBJ2-2, with D uncertain. V was cut by 5 bases and J by 4 bases, with 8 bases left in between. The CDR3 totals 13 residues. Germline V lookup: CDR1 SEHNR, CDR2 FQNEAQ (reference sequence). In DNA, the CDR3 is TGTGCCAGCAGCCCCTCGTCCACCGGGGAGCTGTTTTTT. This translates into CASSPSSTGELFF.

This sequence joins TRBV19 and TRBJ2-1; 10 nucleotides match TRBD2. Germline V gives CDR1 LNHDA, CDR2 SQIVND (reference sequence). This CDR3 has 19 residues. V lost 6 bases to trimming and J lost 0 bases; unmatched junction nucleotides: 14. The CDR3 sequence: CASSPGGLAAFSSYNEQFF. The CDR3, as DNA: TGTGCCAGTAGCCCTGGCGGACTAGCGGCCTTCAGCTCCTACAATGAGCAGTTCTTC.

The chain is built from TRBV5-1 and TRBJ2-5; 7 positions agree with TRBD2. Germline CDR1 is SGHRS and CDR2 is YFSETQ. This CDR3 has 15 residues. After removal of 4 bases from V and 5 bases from J, the junction contained 11 bases not matched to a gene. The CDR3 DNA reads as TGCGCCAGCAGCCGGGAGGTGGGCCTACTGGAGACCCAGTACTTC. The encoded protein is CASSREVGLLETQYF. Looking up the rest from reference TRBV5-1 and TRBJ2-5 gives the full variable domain: KAGVTQTPRYLIKTRGQQVTLSCSPISGHRSVSWYQQTPGQGLQFLFEYFSETQRNKGNFPGRFSGRQFSNSRSEMNVSTLELGDSALYLCASSREVGLLETQYFGPGTRLLVL.

A single count supports this clone. V gene TRBV7-2 combines with J gene TRBJ1-1, with 9 bases fitting TRBD1. The trim removed 1 base at V and 4 bases at J, leaving 4 bases unmatched. Germline V gene sequence: CDR1 SGHTA, CDR2 FQGNSA. The CDR3 loop spans 15 amino acids. CDR3 in amino acids: CASSLGTGVGTEAFF. CDR3 nucleotides: TGTGCCAGCAGCTTAGGGACAGGGGTAGGCACTGAAGCTTTCTTT.

This chain links TRBV5-1 with TRBJ2-1; no clear D gene. Trimming stripped 4 bases from V and 5 bases from J, with 13 bases between. The germline CDR1 and CDR2 sequences are SGHRS and YFSETQ. This CDR3 comprises 14 residues. CDR3 in DNA: TGCGCCAGCAGCACTGGGTGGCAGGACAATGAGCAGTTCTTC. Amino acids: CASSTGWQDNEQFF.

This chain joins TRBV19 and TRBJ2-5, with 10 bases aligning to TRBD1. The germline V gene has CDR1 LNHDA and CDR2 SQIVND (reference sequence). V was pared by 4 bases and J by 5 bases, with 4 bases of the junction left unmatched. This CDR3 region has 14 residues. The CDR3 here is CASSTGQGWETQYF. CDR3 DNA: TGTGCCAGTAGTACGGGACAGGGGTGGGAGACCCAGTACTTC.

This clone occurred a few times. The J gene is TRBJ2-3, the V gene TRBV28; perhaps TRBD2 as D (6 bases). CDR3 length equals 16 residues. The germline gives CDR1 MDHEN, CDR2 SYDVKM. Trimming removed 5 bases from V and 5 bases from J, with 20 bases in between. CDR3: CASSPTSRLVVDTQYF. The DNA for the CDR3 is TGTGCCAGCAGTCCAACCTCCAGACTAGTTGTAGATACGCAGTATTTT.

CDR3 sequence: CATSTRTSGRAGETQYF. DNA for the CDR3: TGTGCCACCAGCACCAGGACTAGCGGGAGGGCGGGAGAGACCCAGTACTTC. V gene TRBV15 combines with J gene TRBJ2-5; 15 bases agree with TRBD2. CDR1 is LNHNV and CDR2 is YYDKDF in the germline V gene (reference sequence). V was pared by 4 bases and J by 4 bases, with 7 bases of the junction left unmatched. CDR3 length: 17 amino acids. Together with reference TRBV15 and TRBJ2-5, the CDR3 gives the full variable domain: DAMVIQNPRYQVTQFGKPVTLSCSQTLNHNVMYWYQQKSSQAPKLLFHYYDKDFNNEADTPDNFQSRRPNTSFCFLDIRSPGLGDTAMYLCATSTRTSGRAGETQYFGPGTRLLVL.

V is TRBV9 and J is TRBJ2-7, with D possibly being TRBD2 (6 bases). Trimming shortened V by 0 bases and J by 0 bases, and 13 bases separated the two germline ends. The CDR3 runs to 16 residues. Germline values: CDR1 SGDLS, CDR2 YYNGEE. DNA of the CDR3: TGTGCCAGCAGCGTAGGGAGGGGATATAGCTCCTACGAGCAGTACTTC. Translation: CASSVGRGYSSYEQYF.

The V call is TRBV9, the J call TRBJ2-1; perhaps TRBD2 as D (6 bases). Germline lookup yields CDR1 SGDLS and CDR2 YYNGEE. V shed 3 bases and J shed 4 bases, with 14 bases lying between them. The CDR3 is 15 amino acids. CDR3 sequence (DNA): TGTGCCAGCAGCGCAGCGGGTGACTATTACAATGAGCAGTTCTTC. Amino acid sequence: CASSAAGDYYNEQFF.

V is TRBV18 and J is TRBJ2-3; D remains unclear. Germline-derived CDR1 and CDR2 are KGHSH and LQKENI. Trimming stripped 3 bases from V and 4 bases from J, with 11 bases between. CDR3 length: 14 residues. The CDR3 coding sequence is TGTGCCAGCTCACCTAAAAGGAGTTCAGATACGCAGTATTTT. It specifies CASSPKRSSDTQYF.